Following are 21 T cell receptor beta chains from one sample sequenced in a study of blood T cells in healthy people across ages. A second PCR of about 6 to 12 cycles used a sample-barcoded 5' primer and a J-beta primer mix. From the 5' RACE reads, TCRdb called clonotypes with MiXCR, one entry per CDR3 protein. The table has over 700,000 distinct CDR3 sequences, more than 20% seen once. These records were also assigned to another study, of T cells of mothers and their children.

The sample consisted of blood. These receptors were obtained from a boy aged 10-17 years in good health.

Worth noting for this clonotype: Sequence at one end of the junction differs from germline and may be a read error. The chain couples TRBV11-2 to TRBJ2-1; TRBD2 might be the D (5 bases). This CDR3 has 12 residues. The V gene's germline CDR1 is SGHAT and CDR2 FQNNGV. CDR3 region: CASSLDLGLFIF. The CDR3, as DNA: TGTGCCAGCAGCTTAGATCTTGGACTGTTCATCTTC.

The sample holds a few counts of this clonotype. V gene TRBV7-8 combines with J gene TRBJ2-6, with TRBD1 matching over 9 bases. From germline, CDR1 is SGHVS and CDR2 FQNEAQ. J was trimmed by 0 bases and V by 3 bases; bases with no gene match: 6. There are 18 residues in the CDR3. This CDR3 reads CASSFPGQGFSGANVLTF. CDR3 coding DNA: TGTGCCAGCAGCTTCCCGGGACAGGGTTTCTCTGGGGCCAACGTCCTGACTTTC.

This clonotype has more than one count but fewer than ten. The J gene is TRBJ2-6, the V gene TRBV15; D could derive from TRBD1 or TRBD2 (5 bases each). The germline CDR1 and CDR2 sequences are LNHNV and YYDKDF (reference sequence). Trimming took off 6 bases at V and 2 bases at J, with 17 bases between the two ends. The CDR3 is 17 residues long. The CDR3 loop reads CATRSRDGIPGANVLTF. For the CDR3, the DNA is TGTGCCACCAGGTCCCGGGACGGGATCCCTGGGGCCAACGTCCTGACTTTC.

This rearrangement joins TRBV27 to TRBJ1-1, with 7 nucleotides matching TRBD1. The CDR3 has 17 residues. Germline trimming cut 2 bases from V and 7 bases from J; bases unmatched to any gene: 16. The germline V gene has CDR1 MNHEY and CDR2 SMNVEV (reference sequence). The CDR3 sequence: CASSLRLGVVAGGEAFF. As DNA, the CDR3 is TGTGCCAGCAGTTTAAGGCTGGGGGTTGTGGCAGGGGGTGAAGCTTTCTTT.

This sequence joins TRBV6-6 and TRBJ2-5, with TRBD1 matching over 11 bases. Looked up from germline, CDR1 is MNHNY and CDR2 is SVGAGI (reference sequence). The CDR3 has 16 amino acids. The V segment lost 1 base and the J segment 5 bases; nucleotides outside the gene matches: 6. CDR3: CASSYLMGQGGETQYF. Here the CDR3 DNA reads TGTGCCAGCAGTTACTTGATGGGACAGGGGGGTGAGACCCAGTACTTC.

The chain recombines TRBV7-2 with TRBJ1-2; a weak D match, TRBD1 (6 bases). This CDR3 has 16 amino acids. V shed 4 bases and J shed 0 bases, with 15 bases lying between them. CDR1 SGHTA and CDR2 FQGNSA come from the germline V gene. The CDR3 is CASSWTPGQTNYGYTF. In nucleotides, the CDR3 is TGTGCCAGCAGCTGGACACCGGGACAAACTAACTATGGCTACACCTTC.

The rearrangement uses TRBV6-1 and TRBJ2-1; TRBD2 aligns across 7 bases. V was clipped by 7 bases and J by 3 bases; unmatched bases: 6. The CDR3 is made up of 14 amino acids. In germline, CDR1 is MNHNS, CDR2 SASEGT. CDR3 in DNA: TGTGCCAGCATGCGGGACTACTACTACAATGAGCAGTTCTTC. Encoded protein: CASMRDYYYNEQFF.

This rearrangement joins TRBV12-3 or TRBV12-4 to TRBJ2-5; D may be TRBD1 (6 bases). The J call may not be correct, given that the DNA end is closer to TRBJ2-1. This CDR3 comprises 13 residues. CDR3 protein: CASSLPRGFEQFF. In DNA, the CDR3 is TGTGCCAGCAGTTTACCCAGGGGTTTTGAGCAGTTCTTC.

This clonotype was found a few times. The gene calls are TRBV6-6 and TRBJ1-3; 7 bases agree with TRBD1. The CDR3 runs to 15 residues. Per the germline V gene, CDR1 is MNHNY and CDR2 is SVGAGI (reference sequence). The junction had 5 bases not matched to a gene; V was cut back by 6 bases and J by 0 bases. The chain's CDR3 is CASRRQGLSGNTIYF. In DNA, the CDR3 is TGTGCCAGCAGGAGACAGGGCCTCTCTGGAAACACCATATATTTT.

The CDR3 reads CASSPTDRRRSYEQYF. In nucleotides, the CDR3 is TGTGCCAGCAGCCCAACCGACAGGCGGCGGAGCTACGAGCAGTACTTC. This rearrangement joins TRBV14 to TRBJ2-7; possibly TRBD1 for D (6 bases). V was cut by 4 bases and J by 3 bases, with 19 bases left in between. Germline values: CDR1 SGHDN, CDR2 FVKESK. The CDR3 extends over 16 amino acids.

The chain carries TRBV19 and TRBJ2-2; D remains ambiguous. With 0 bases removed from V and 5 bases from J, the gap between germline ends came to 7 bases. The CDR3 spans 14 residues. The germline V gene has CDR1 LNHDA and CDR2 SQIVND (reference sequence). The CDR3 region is CASSIEMGTGELFF. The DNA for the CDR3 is TGTGCCAGTAGTATAGAAATGGGGACCGGGGAGCTGTTTTTT.

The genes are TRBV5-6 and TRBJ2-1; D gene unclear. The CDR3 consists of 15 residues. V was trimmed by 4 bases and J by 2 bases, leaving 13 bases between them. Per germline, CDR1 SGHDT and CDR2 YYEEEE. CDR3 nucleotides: TGTGCCAGCAGCCCGGACCAGTGGCCCTACAATGAGCAGTTCTTC. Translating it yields CASSPDQWPYNEQFF.

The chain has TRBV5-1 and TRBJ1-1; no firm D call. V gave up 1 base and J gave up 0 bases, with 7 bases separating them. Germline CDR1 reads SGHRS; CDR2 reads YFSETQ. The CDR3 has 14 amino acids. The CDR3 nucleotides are TGCGCCAGCAGCTTGTTCTCTTTGAACACTGAAGCTTTCTTT. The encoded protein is CASSLFSLNTEAFF.

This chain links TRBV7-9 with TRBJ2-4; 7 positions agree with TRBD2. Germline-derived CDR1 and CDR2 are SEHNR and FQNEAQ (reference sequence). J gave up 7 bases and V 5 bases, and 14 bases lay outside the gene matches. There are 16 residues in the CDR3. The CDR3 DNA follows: TGTGCCAGCAGCGGGCCGACTAGCCCAAACCCCAACATTCAGTACTTC. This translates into CASSGPTSPNPNIQYF.

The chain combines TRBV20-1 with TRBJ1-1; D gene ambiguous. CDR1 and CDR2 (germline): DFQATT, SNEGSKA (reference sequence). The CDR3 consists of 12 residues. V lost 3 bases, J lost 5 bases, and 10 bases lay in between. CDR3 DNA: TGCAGTGCTAGTCAAGGGAATACTGAAGCTTTCTTT. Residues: CSASQGNTEAFF.

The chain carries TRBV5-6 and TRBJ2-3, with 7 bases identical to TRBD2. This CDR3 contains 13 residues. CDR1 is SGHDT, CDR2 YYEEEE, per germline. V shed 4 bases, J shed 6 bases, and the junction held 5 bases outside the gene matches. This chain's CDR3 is CASSLAEIDTQYF. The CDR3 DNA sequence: TGTGCCAGCAGCCTAGCGGAAATTGATACGCAGTATTTT.

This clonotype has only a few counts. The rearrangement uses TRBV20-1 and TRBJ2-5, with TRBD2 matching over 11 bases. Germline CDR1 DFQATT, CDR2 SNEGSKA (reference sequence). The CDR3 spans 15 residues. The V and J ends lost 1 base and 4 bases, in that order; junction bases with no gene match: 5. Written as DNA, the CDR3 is TGCAGTGCTAGAGTCACTAGCGGGAGTGGAGAGACCCAGTACTTC. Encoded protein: CSARVTSGSGETQYF.

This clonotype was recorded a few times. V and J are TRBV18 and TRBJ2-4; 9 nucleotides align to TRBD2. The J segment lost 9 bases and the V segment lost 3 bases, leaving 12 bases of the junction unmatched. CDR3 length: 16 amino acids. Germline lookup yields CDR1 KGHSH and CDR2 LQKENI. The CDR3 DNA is TGTGCCAGCTCACCGCTAGTGCAGGGAGCGGGAGGCATTCAGTACTTC. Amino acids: CASSPLVQGAGGIQYF.

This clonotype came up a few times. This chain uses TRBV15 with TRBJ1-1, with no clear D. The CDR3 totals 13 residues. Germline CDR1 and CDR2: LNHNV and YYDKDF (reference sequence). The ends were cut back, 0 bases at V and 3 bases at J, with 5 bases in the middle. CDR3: CATSRDGDTEAFF. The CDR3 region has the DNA TGTGCCACCAGCAGAGATGGGGACACTGAAGCTTTCTTT.

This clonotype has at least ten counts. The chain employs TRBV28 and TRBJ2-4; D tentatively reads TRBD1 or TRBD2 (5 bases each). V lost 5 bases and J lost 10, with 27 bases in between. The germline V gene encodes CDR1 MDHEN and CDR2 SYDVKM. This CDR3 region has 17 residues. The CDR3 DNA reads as TGTGCCAGCAGTCCCCCCCAGGGAGCCTTTAGGGTCCTTATTCAGTACTTC. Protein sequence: CASSPPQGAFRVLIQYF.

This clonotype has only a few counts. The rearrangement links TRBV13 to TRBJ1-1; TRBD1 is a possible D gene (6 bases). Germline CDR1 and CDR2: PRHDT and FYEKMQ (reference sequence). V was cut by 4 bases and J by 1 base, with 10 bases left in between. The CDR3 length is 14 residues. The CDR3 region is CASSWGRENTEAFF. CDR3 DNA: TGTGCCAGCAGCTGGGGGCGTGAGAACACTGAAGCTTTCTTT.